This T cell receptor beta chain comes out of a study of cytomegalovirus exposure and HLA in healthy donors. CDR3 length: 14 residues. V trimming: 1 base; J trimming: 7 bases; junction bases outside the gene matches: 4. The germline V gene encodes CDR1 LGHNA and CDR2 YSLEER. Overall study results and limits: The study listed 150 to 200 cytomegalovirus-associated TCR beta chains. Most TCR sequences were uncommon, yet certain public TCRs appeared in many donors. In vitro work confirmed that three CMV-associated chains recognize CMV antigens.

Turning to this clone: Its antigen is currently unknown.

The method was immunoSEQ multiplex PCR; TCRdb's version includes in-frame clones alone and lacks a portion of them. Among some 140,000 clones listed, around nine tenths were seen once. The donors were part of the validation cohort, which consisted of about 130 subjects and was separate from the first cohort of under 750 subjects. This rearrangement joins TRBV4-3 to TRBJ1-5, with 7 nucleotides matching TRBD1. This sequence was found in a man aged 18 to 30 in good health and CMV-seropositive. Sequencing was done on a sample of PBMCs. The CDR3: CASSQGQGWQPQHF. The CDR3 nucleotides are TGCGCCAGCAGCCAAGGACAGGGTTGGCAGCCCCAGCATTTT.